This T cell receptor (beta chain) derives from a study of blood T cell repertoires in COVID-19. Germline loops: CDR1 LGHNA, CDR2 YSLEER. The CDR3 contains 13 residues. Trimming cost V 4 bases and J 6 bases, with 9 bases left between them. Source study methods: Using reference gene primer amplification, nucleated cell counts were estimated. Generated by immunoSEQ multiplex PCR, the TCRdb table keeps only in-frame clones and is missing some. V and J calls and clone size are those listed in that table; D and trimming were worked out from the DNA. The top ten clones hold roughly 0.91% of a sample with under 200,000 clones, around four fifths of them seen once.

The sequencing sample was made of peripheral blood. The clonotype originates from a man in his 60s with COVID-19, enrolled during active disease. The chain links TRBV4-3 to TRBJ2-2; maybe TRBD2 (6 bases). The CDR3 DNA reads as TGCGCCAGCAGCCGGAGGGGTTCCGGGGAGCTGTTTTTT. It is translated as CASSRRGSGELFF.